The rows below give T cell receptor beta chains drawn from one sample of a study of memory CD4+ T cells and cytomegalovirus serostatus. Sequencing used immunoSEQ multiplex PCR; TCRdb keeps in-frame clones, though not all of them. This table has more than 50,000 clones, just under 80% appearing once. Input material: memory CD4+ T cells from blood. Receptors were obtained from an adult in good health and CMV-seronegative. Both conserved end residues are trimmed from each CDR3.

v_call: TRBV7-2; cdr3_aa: ASSLGGSNYGYT
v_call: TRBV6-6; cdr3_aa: ASISPANYGYT
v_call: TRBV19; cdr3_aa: ASSIDRDSYTVNYGYT
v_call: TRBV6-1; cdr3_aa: ASMGGQGVYGYT
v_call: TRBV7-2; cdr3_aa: ASSPGQNRETQY
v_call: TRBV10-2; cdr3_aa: ASFDGTQY
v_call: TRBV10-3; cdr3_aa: AISDPGGSNYGYT
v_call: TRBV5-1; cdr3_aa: ASSLSGLGEKLF
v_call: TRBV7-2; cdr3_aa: ASSPGNNGQGPT
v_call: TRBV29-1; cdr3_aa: SVEESGKSTDTQY
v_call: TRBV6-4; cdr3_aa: ASSLRQGKWDTEAF
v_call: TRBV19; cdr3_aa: ASRPRQGQDTIY
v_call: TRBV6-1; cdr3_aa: ASRTGGAANTEAF
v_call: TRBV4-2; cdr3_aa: ASSQDERGGLPQH
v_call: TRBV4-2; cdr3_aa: ASSPPRSYEQY
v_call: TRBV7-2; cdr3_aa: ASSPPSGGAKTQY
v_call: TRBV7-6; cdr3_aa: ASSSFSQGGGPGELF
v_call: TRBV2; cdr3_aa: ASKWAVGPLKTQETQY
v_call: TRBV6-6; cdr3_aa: ASSYGLPDTQY
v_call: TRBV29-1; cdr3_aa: SVRGQNEKLF
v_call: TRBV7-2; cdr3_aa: ASSLRGGVEQY
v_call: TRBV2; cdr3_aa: ARSGQGLEAF
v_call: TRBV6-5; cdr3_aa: ASSRGEGPLH
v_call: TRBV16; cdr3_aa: ASSQDRGPTGELF
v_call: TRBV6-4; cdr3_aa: ASIDRGGRYT
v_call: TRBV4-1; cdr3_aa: ASSQGSQEEYGYT
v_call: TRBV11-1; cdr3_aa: ASSLGSWGRAYEQY
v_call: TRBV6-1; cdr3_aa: ASSPDRVSDTQY
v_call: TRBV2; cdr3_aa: ASARTGYADTQY
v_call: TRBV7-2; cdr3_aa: ASSSQGPTVNTEAF
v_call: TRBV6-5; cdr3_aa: ASSLQASNYGYT
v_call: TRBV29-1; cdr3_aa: SVVKPTVDEQF
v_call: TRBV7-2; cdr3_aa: ASNAGSYNSPLH